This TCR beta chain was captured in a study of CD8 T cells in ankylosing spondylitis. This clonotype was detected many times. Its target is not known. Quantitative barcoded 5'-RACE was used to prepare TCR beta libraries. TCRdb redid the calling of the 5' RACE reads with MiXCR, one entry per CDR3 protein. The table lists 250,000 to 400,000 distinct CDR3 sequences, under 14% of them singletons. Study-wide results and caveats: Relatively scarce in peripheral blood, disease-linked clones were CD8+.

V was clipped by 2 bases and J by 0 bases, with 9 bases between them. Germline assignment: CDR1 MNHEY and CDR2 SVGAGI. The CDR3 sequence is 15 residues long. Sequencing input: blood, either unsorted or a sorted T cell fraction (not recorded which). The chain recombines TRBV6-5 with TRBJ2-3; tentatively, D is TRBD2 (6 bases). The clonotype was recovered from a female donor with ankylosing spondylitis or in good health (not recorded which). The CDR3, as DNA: TGTGCCAGCAGTTACGGAGGGACTAGCACAGATACGCAGTATTTT. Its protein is CASSYGGTSTDTQYF.